This T cell receptor beta chain was profiled in a study of T cell repertoires in cytomegalovirus infection. Across the study: Recently identified HLA-C-restricted CMV epitopes were among the peptides used. The study, taken as a whole, reports: Identification of carriers of CMV plus the relevant HLA was achieved through cumulative public TCR beta family frequency.

The CDR3 runs to 13 residues. In germline, CDR1 is SEHNR, CDR2 FQNEAQ (reference sequence). V dropped 5 bases and J dropped 3; count of bases not matched to a gene: 3. In its sample, this clonotype was seen many times. Its antigen is not known. One entry per CDR3 protein results from TCRdb running MiXCR on the reads. The sample has 70,000 to 95,000 distinct CDR3 sequences; less than 30% are singletons. This clonotype originated in a human donor in good health (CMV status not recorded). Some clones in this sample may be carry-over from other donors' samples. This specimen consisted of CD8+ T cells from cultured PBMCs, obtained from culture after CMV antigen stimulation. V is TRBV7-9 and J is TRBJ2-7, with TRBD1 identical over 8 bases. CDR3 in DNA: TGTGCCAGCAGCCGGGGACAGGTCTACGAGCAGTACTTC. Translating gives CASSRGQVYEQYF. Combining the CDR3 with reference TRBV7-9 and TRBJ2-7 gives the whole variable domain DTGVSQNPRHKITKRGQNVTFRCDPISEHNRLYWYRQTLGQGPEFLTYFQNEAQLEKSRLLSDRFSAERPKGSFSTLEIQRTEQGDSAMYLCASSRGQVYEQYFGPGTRLTVT.